This is a list of T cell receptor beta chains from one sample in a study of shared clonotypes between healthy human individuals. Assay used: immunoSEQ multiplex PCR; TCRdb lists only in-frame clones, some missing. The sample carries 550,000 to 800,000 clones, roughly 87% recorded once. The sequenced material came from memory CD8+ T cells from PBMCs. The source is a man aged 18 to 30 in good health. Some clones in this sample may be carry-over from other donors' samples. The CDR3 runs from the conserved cysteine through the conserved F or W. The D gene is left open where the match is weak. Clone sizes are given selectively: once, few, many, or a class where the clone is expanded.

j_gene | v_gene | d_gene | abundance | CDR3nt | CDR3aa
TRBJ1-1 | TRBV27 | TRBD1 | few | TGTGCCACACAGGGGGGAGGCACTGAAGCTTTCTTT | CATQGGGTEAFF
TRBJ1-3 | TRBV7-9 | TRBD1 | NA | TGTGCCAGCAGCCGCGACAGGGGTGGAAACACCATATATTTT | CASSRDRGGNTIYF
TRBJ1-2 | TRBV27 | NA | NA | TGTGCCAGCAGCCACGGACGTAGTCTCCCCCTCAAGCCCCCGTATGGCTACACCTTC | CASSHGRSLPLKPPYGYTF
TRBJ2-3 | TRBV5-6 | TRBD2 | NA | TGTGCCAGCAGCCCCGGGGAGGGTTGGGATACGCAGTATTTT | CASSPGEGWDTQYF
TRBJ2-6 | TRBV27 | NA | NA | TGTGCCAGCAGTTTTCTCCGGGGAGCTGGGGCCAACGTCCTGACTTTC | CASSFLRGAGANVLTF
TRBJ2-5 | TRBV7-9 | TRBD1 | NA | TGTGCCAGCAGCCTAGGACAGGGGGCGCGGGAGACCCAGTACTTC | CASSLGQGARETQYF
TRBJ2-2 | TRBV27 | NA | NA | TGTGCCAGCACCTCCGTCGGGACACTCACCGGGGAGCTGTTTTTT | CASTSVGTLTGELFF
TRBJ2-3 | TRBV29-1 | NA | NA | TGCAGCGTGTCAACGCAGTATTTT | CSVSTQYF
TRBJ2-7 | TRBV2 | NA | NA | TGTGCCGCCCGGACCGGGGGCCTCTACGAGCAGTACTTC | CAARTGGLYEQYF
TRBJ1-1 | TRBV7-8 | TRBD1 | NA | TGTGCCAGCAGCTGGAGCCGGGACAGTAATCCCAATGAAGCTTTCTTT | CASSWSRDSNPNEAFF
TRBJ2-7 | TRBV9 | NA | NA | TGTGCCAGCAGCCCCACGAGGGAGGCCCCCTACGAGCAGTACTTC | CASSPTREAPYEQYF
TRBJ1-6 | TRBV15 | NA | NA | TGTGCCACCAGCGATCGGGACGGAGATAATTCACCCCTCCACTTT | CATSDRDGDNSPLHF
TRBJ2-3 | TRBV14 | NA | NA | TGTGCCAGCAGCCTCCGATCGGGACTCTCGGATACGCAGTATTTT | CASSLRSGLSDTQYF
TRBJ1-2 | TRBV9 | NA | once | TGTGCCAGCAGCCCCTCAGGTGTGGAGCGTGGCTACACCTTC | CASSPSGVERGYTF
TRBJ2-1 | TRBV5-4 | NA | NA | TGTGCCAGCAGCGGAGGGGGCAATGAGCAGTTCTTC | CASSGGGNEQFF
TRBJ2-7 | TRBV6-1 | NA | once | TGTGCCAGCTGGGGGGGGGCTCCCCTTTACGAGCAGTACTTC | CASWGGAPLYEQYF
TRBJ1-6 | TRBV6-5 | TRBD1 | NA | TGTGCCAGCAGTTCAGGACAGGGGTATTCACCCCTCCACTTT | CASSSGQGYSPLHF
TRBJ1-4 | TRBV9 | NA | NA | TGTGCCCCCAAGGATGGCAGGTCAGGACCAACTAATGAAAAACTGTTTTTT | CAPKDGRSGPTNEKLFF
TRBJ1-1 | TRBV6-5 | NA | once | TGTGCCAGCAGTCTCACCAGGGTGAACACTGAAGCTTTCTTT | CASSLTRVNTEAFF
TRBJ2-7 | TRBV10-2 | TRBD2 | NA | TGCGCCAGCTGCCTAGCGGGGGCAAGGGGGGAGCAGTACTTC | CASCLAGARGEQYF
TRBJ1-1 | TRBV23-1 | NA | many | TGCGCCAGCAGCCCAGCGCGGAGTGGTCCGGGGAGGGGGAACACTGAAGCTTTCTTT | CASSPARSGPGRGNTEAFF
TRBJ2-1 | TRBV27 | TRBD2 | NA | TGTGCCAGCAGTCAAAGAGGGACTAGCGCCCTAAATGAGCAGTTCTTC | CASSQRGTSALNEQFF
TRBJ1-5 | TRBV5-6 | NA | NA | TGTGCCAGCAGCTTGGGAACAGGCCAGCCCCAGCATTTT | CASSLGTGQPQHF
TRBJ1-4 | TRBV7-2 | NA | NA | TGTGCCAGCAGCACGCGTAACACCAGGGTCCCAAATGAAAAACTGTTTTTT | CASSTRNTRVPNEKLFF
TRBJ2-3 | TRBV10-3 | NA | NA | TGTGCCATCAGTGAGTCAGAGGGTTTGTGGACAGATACGCAGTATTTT | CAISESEGLWTDTQYF
TRBJ2-7 | TRBV2 | NA | NA | TGTGCCAGCGCCGGGTCTACCTCCTACGAGCAGTACTTC | CASAGSTSYEQYF
TRBJ1-2 | TRBV7-9 | NA | NA | TGTGCCAGCAGCTCAAGGGGGACCGGATTTAACTATGGCTACACCTTC | CASSSRGTGFNYGYTF
TRBJ2-2 | TRBV9 | NA | NA | TGTGCCAGCAGCGTAGGGGGCTCTGCGAACACCGGGGAGCTGTTTTTT | CASSVGGSANTGELFF
TRBJ2-1 | TRBV4-1 | TRBD2 | once | TGCGCCAGCAGCCAATTTTCGACTAGCGGGGGAGGTGAGCAGTTCTTC | CASSQFSTSGGGEQFF
TRBJ2-7 | TRBV28 | NA | NA | TGTGCCAGCAGTAAGTTTCGGAGCCGTTACGAGCAGTACTTC | CASSKFRSRYEQYF
TRBJ1-5 | TRBV5-6 | NA | NA | TGTGCCAGCAGCCTTGGGGGTGGTCAGCCCCAGCATTTT | CASSLGGGQPQHF
TRBJ1-2 | TRBV5-4 | NA | NA | TGTGCCAGCAGCTTTCAGGGGACCGATGGCTACACCTTC | CASSFQGTDGYTF
TRBJ2-1 | TRBV7-9 | NA | NA | TGTGCCAGCAGGTTCGACAATGAGCAGTTCTTC | CASRFDNEQFF
TRBJ2-1 | TRBV7-3 | NA | once | TGTGCCAGCAGCTTAAGTGGCTATGGTTACAATGAGCAGTTCTTC | CASSLSGYGYNEQFF
TRBJ1-1 | TRBV19 | NA | NA | TGTGCCAGTAGTCTATATGCAGGGTGGAATCCTGAAGCTTTCTTT | CASSLYAGWNPEAFF
TRBJ2-1 | TRBV5-1 | TRBD2 | NA | TGCGCCAGCAGCTTGGTAGGGTCTAGCGGGAGGGCCCATGAGCAGTTCTTC | CASSLVGSSGRAHEQFF
TRBJ2-1 | TRBV27 | TRBD2 | NA | TGTGCCAGCAGTTCCACAACTAGCGGGAGCTTCGATGAGCAGTTCTTC | CASSSTTSGSFDEQFF
TRBJ2-3 | TRBV7-8 | NA | NA | TGTGCCAGCAGCTTAGGGGGGCGTCGAACAGATACGCAGTATTTT | CASSLGGRRTDTQYF
TRBJ2-7 | TRBV11-2 | NA | once | TGTGCCAGCAGCTTAACGGGGATTAGCGGTTACGAGCAGTACTTC | CASSLTGISGYEQYF
TRBJ1-5 | TRBV27 | NA | few | TGTGCCAGCAGTGTCGGTGGGAGCAATCAGCCCCAGCATTTT | CASSVGGSNQPQHF
TRBJ2-7 | TRBV6-5 | NA | NA | TGTGCCAGCAGTTACTCGGAAGACTACGAGCAGTACTTC | CASSYSEDYEQYF
TRBJ2-2 | TRBV28 | NA | NA | TGTGCCAGCAGTTTATCTGGGGGAGACGGGGAGCTGTTTTTT | CASSLSGGDGELFF
TRBJ1-6 | TRBV9 | TRBD1 | NA | TGTGCCAGCAGCTCTGGACAGGGGGATTCACCCCTCCACTTT | CASSSGQGDSPLHF
TRBJ1-1 | TRBV25-1 | TRBD1 | NA | TGTGCCAGTAGAGTCAGGGGGGACACTGAAGCTTTCTTT | CASRVRGDTEAFF
TRBJ2-1 | TRBV9 | NA | few | TGTGCCAGCAGCGGACACCAAGGCGGGATCCTTTACAATGAGCAGTTCTTC | CASSGHQGGILYNEQFF
TRBJ2-1 | TRBV7-9 | NA | NA | TGTGCCAGCAGCTTCGGCTACAATGAGCAGTTCTTC | CASSFGYNEQFF
TRBJ1-4 | TRBV10-3 | NA | few | TGTGCCATCAGTGAGTCGGCAGGTAGTTGGGAAAAACTGTTTTTT | CAISESAGSWEKLFF
TRBJ2-7 | TRBV5-4 | NA | NA | TGTGCCAGCAGCTTGGGTGGGGGCTACGAGCAGTACTTC | CASSLGGGYEQYF
TRBJ2-5 | TRBV19 | NA | NA | TGTGCCACCACAGGGAGGGAGACCGCCCGGGAGACCCAGTACTTC | CATTGRETARETQYF
TRBJ2-7 | TRBV4-1 | NA | NA | TGCGCCAGCAGCCAAGTCTCCGTGGGCTCCTACGAGCAGTACTTC | CASSQVSVGSYEQYF
TRBJ2-7 | TRBV6-4 | TRBD2 | once | TGTGCCAGCAGTGTATACATAGCGGGAGAGACCTACGAGCAGTACTTC | CASSVYIAGETYEQYF
TRBJ2-5 | TRBV9 | TRBD2 | NA | TGTGCCAGCAGCGCCGGACTAGCGGGAGTGGAGACCCAGTACTTC | CASSAGLAGVETQYF
TRBJ1-2 | TRBV4-1 | NA | NA | TGCGCCAGCAGCCAAGATTGGGCGGGGGGAGTCTATGGCTACACCTTC | CASSQDWAGGVYGYTF
TRBJ2-3 | TRBV4-1 | TRBD1 | NA | TGCGCCAGCAGCCTACAGACAGGGACAACAGATACGCAGTATTTT | CASSLQTGTTDTQYF
TRBJ2-1 | TRBV10-1 | NA | NA | TGCGCCAGCAGTGAGAGGGCACCCTACAATGAGCAGTTCTTC | CASSERAPYNEQFF
TRBJ1-1 | TRBV13 | TRBD1 | NA | TGTGCCAGCAGCCCTCAGGGGGTGAACACTGAAGCTTTCTTT | CASSPQGVNTEAFF
TRBJ2-7 | TRBV27 | NA | NA | TGTGCCAGCAGTTTATCGCCTGAAGGGGCGGAGTACTTC | CASSLSPEGAEYF
TRBJ2-1 | TRBV27 | NA | NA | TGTGCCAGCAGTTTTCAGGGTCACTACAATGAGCAGTTCTTC | CASSFQGHYNEQFF
TRBJ2-7 | TRBV30 | NA | once | TGTGCCTGGAGTGTACTAAGAAAAACCTACGAGCAGTACTTC | CAWSVLRKTYEQYF
TRBJ2-2 | TRBV9 | NA | NA | TGTGCCAGCAGCGTAGACGCGACCAGGACCGGGGAGCTGTTTTTT | CASSVDATRTGELFF